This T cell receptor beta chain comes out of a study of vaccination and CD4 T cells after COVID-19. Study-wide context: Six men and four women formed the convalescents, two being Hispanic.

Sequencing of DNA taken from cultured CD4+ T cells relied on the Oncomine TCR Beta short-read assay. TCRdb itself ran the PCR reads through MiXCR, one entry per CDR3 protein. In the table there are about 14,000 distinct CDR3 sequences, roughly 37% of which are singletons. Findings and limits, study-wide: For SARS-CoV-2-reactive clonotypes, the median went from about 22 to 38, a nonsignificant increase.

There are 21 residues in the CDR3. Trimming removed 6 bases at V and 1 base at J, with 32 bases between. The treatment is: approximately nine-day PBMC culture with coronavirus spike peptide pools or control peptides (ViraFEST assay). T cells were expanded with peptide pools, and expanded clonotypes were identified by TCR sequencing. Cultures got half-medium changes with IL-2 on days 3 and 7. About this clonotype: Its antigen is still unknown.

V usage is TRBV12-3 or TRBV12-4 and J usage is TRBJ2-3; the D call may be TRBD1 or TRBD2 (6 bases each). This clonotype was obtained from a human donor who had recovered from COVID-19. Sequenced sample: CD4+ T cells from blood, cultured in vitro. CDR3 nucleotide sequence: TGTGCCAGCAGCCCAAAACCCTACAGGGATACAACGGGACTGCGCACAGATACGCAGTATTTT. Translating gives CASSPKPYRDTTGLRTDTQYF.